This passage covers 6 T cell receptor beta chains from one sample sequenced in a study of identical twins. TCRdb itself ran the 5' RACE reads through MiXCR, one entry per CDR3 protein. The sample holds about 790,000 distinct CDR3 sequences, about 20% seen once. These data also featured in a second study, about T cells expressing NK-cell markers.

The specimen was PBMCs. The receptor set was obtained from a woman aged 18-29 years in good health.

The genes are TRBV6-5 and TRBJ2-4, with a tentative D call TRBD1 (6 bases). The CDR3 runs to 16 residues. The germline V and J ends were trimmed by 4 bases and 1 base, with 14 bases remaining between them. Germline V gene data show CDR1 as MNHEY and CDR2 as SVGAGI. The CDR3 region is CASSSGQWGAKNIQYF. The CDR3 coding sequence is TGTGCCAGCAGTTCCGGACAGTGGGGGGCCAAAAACATTCAGTACTTC.

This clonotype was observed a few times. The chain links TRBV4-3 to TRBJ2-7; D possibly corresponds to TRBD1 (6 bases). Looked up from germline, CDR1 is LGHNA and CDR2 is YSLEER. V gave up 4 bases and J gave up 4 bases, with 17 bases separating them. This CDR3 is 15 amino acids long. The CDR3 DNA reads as TGCGCCAGCAGCCCTTCTTATGGGGGCTGGTACGAGCAGTACTTC. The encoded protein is CASSPSYGGWYEQYF.

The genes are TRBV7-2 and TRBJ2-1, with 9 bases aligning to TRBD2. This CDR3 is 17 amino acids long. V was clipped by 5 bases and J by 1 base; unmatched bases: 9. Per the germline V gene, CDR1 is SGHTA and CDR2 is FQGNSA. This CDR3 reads CASSPRLAAGSYNEQFF. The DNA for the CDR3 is TGTGCCAGCAGCCCCAGACTAGCGGCTGGGTCCTACAATGAGCAGTTCTTC.

The CDR3 coding sequence is TGCAGTGCTTCCGGACAAAATGGCTACACCTTC. Its translation: CSASGQNGYTF. This rearrangement joins TRBV20-1 to TRBJ1-2; D is perhaps TRBD1 (5 bases). The CDR3 loop spans 11 amino acids. Trimming took 5 bases from V and 6 from J, leaving 10 bases between them. The germline CDR1 and CDR2 sequences are DFQATT and SNEGSKA (reference sequence).

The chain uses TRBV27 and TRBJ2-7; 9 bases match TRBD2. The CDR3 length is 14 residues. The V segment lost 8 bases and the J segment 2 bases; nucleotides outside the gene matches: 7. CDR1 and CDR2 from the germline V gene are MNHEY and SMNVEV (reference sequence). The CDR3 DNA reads TGTGCCAGCGCGGGGGGGATAAACCCCTACGAGCAGTACTTC. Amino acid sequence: CASAGGINPYEQYF.

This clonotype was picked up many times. DNA of the CDR3: TGCAGTGCCAGAAGACAGGGAGGGTTAGCCAAAAACATTCAGTACTTC. Translation: CSARRQGGLAKNIQYF. The chain combines TRBV20-1 with TRBJ2-4; perhaps D is TRBD1 or TRBD2 (7 bases each). Deletions cut 6 bases from V and 0 bases from J, with 18 bases between. Germline assignment: CDR1 DFQATT and CDR2 SNEGSKA (reference sequence). This CDR3 is 16 amino acids long.